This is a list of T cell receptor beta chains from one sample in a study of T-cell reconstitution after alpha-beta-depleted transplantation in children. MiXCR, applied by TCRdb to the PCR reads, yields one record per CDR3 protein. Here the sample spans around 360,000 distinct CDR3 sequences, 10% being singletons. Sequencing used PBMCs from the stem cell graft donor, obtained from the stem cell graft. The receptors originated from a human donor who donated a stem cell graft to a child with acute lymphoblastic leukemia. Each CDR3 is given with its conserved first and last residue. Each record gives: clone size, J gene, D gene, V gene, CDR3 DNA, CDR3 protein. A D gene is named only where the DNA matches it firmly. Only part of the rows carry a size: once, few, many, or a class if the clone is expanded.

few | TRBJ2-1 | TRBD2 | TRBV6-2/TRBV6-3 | TGTGCCAGCACTGGGACTAGCGGGAAGAATGAGCAGTTCTTC | CASTGTSGKNEQFF
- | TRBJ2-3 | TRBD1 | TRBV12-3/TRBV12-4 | TGTGCCAGCAGGGGACAGGCTAGCACAGATACGCAGTATTTT | CASRGQASTDTQYF
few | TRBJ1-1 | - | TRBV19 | TGTGCCAGTATTGAGCTGGGGGCCAATGTGAACACTGAAGCTTTCTTT | CASIELGANVNTEAFF
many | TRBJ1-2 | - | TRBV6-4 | TGTGCCAGCAGTGCCCAAAACGGCCCTCACGGCTATGGCTACACCTTC | CASSAQNGPHGYGYTF
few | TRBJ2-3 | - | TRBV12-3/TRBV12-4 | TGTGCCAGCAGTTTTAGAGGCGAGGGGACAGATACGCAGTATTTT | CASSFRGEGTDTQYF
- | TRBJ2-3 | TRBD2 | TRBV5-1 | TGCGCCAGCAGGACTGGAAGCTTTAACCGGACTAGCGGGAGAGATACGCAGTATTTT | CASRTGSFNRTSGRDTQYF
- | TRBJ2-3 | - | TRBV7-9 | TGTGCCAGCAGCTCGAGGGGCAGCACAGATACGCAGTATTTT | CASSSRGSTDTQYF
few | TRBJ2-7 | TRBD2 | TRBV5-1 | TGCGCCAGCAGCGGGGGAGCGGGAGGACCGCTTGGGGAGCAGTACTTC | CASSGGAGGPLGEQYF
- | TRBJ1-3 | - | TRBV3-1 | TGTGCCAGCAGCCAAATGGGCTCTGGAAACACCATATATTTT | CASSQMGSGNTIYF
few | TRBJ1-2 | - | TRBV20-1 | TGCAGTGCTAGAGATATGGACTATGGCTACACCTTC | CSARDMDYGYTF
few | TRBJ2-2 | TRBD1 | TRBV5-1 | TGCGCCAGCAGCTTGGTATTCAGGGGGCGACACGGGGAGCTGTTTTTT | CASSLVFRGRHGELFF
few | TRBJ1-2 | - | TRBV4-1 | TGCGCCAGCAGCGCATTGGGGGGGGGCTATGGCTACACCTTC | CASSALGGGYGYTF
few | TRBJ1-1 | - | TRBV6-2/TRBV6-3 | TGTGCCACCGGACGGACGGGGAACACTGAAGCTTTCTTT | CATGRTGNTEAFF
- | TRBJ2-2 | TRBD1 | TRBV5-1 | TGCGCCAGCAGGAGGGGGCCTTCGAACACCGGGGAGCTGTTTTTT | CASRRGPSNTGELFF
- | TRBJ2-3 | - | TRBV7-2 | TGTGCCAGCAGCTTATATTCAGGGGGCACAGATACGCAGTATTTT | CASSLYSGGTDTQYF
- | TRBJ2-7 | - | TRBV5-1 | TGCGCCAGCAGCCCAGATGCAGGGACATACTACGAGCAGTACTTC | CASSPDAGTYYEQYF
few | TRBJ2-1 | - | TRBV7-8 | TGTGCCAGCAGCGTCGGGACTCTCTTTAATGAGCAGTTCTTC | CASSVGTLFNEQFF
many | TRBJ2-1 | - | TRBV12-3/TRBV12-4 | TGTGCCAGCAGCGCTCTCGCGGAGTTCTACAATGAGCAGTTCTTC | CASSALAEFYNEQFF
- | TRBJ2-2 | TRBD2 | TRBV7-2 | TGTGCCAGCAGCCCCTGGACTAGCGGTACCGGGGAGCTGTTTTTT | CASSPWTSGTGELFF
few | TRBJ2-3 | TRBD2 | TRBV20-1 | TGCAGTACCCGGATAGCGGGGGACACAGATACGCAGTATTTT | CSTRIAGDTDTQYF
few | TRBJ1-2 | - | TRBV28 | TGTGCCACCGTTGCTAACTATGGCTACACCTTC | CATVANYGYTF
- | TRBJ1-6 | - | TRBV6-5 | TGTGCCAGCAGTTACTCGAGGTCAGGGTACTCCAGGGGTTCACCCCTCCACTTT | CASSYSRSGYSRGSPLHF